The present T cell receptor (beta chain) was sequenced within a study of control samples from healthy donors and cancer patients (TCRdb year 2020). On this clone itself: It has no known antigen specificity. Per-nucleotide qualities are absent, and no much larger clonotype sits a single base away.

From cysteine to phenylalanine, the CDR3 is 14 amino acids long. Kept here is only the CDR3 DNA, which spans 42 bases and is read in frame from base 1. CDR1 and CDR2 are drawn from the germline V gene (reference sequence): GTSNPN, SVGIG. Between the V and J ends, shortened by 1 base and 8 bases respectively, the junction contains 15 bases. Libraries were prepared through the immunoSEQ multiplex PCR assay. TCRdb provides this immuneACCESS table in a form limited to in-frame rearrangements. Some clones are lacking; in checked studies, under half of them reflect an unresolved V gene, and why the rest are absent is not known. Counted in this sample were roughly 450,000 clones; 80% to 95% of them appeared once. The ten most abundant clones make up about 6.3% of the sample.

The source material was PBMCs. This clonotype was obtained from a man aged 40-55 years with head and neck cancer. The sequence joins TRBV30 to TRBJ2-1, with the D gene call left open. This receptor carries the CDR3 CAWSGGSGRHEQFF. The DNA is TGTGCCTGGAGTGGGGGTTCGGGCCGCCATGAGCAGTTCTTC.